Below, 14 T cell receptor beta chains from the same sample are listed, as sequenced in a study of cytomegalovirus exposure and HLA in healthy donors. A multiplex PCR was run with 60 Vbeta primers and 13 Jbeta primers. Only in-frame clones appear in the TCRdb table, and some are missing; sequencing was by immunoSEQ multiplex PCR. The sample has 150,000 to 200,000 clones, roughly four fifths seen once. The sequencing input was PBMCs. These receptors were taken from a woman aged 40 to 55 in good health and CMV-seronegative.

The genes are TRBV5-1 and TRBJ1-6; 7 bases are shared with TRBD1. This CDR3 is built from 14 residues. V shed 2 bases and J 8 bases; nucleotides not matched to a gene: 4. Germline V CDR1 and CDR2: SGHRS, YFSETQ. The DNA for the CDR3 is TGCGCCAGCAGCTTTACGCAGGGGGATTCACCCCTCCACTTT. Protein: CASSFTQGDSPLHF. The whole variable domain, remainder taken from reference TRBV5-1 and TRBJ1-6, is KAGVTQTPRYLIKTRGQQVTLSCSPISGHRSVSWYQQTPGQGLQFLFEYFSETQRNKGNFPGRFSGRQFSNSRSEMNVSTLELGDSALYLCASSFTQGDSPLHFGNGTRLTVT.

The V and J genes are TRBV7-8 and TRBJ2-7; 9 bases match TRBD1. The CDR3 totals 12 residues. Trimming took 10 bases from V and 2 from J; bases not matched to a gene: 3. Germline assignment: CDR1 SGHVS and CDR2 FQNEAQ. CDR3 bases: TGTGCCACCGGGGACAGGGCCTACGAGCAGTACTTC. Its translation is CATGDRAYEQYF.

This clone has a handful of counts. J is TRBJ2-7 and V is TRBV6-6; TRBD2 matches at 11 bases. The germline gives CDR1 MNHNY, CDR2 SVGAGI (reference sequence). The V and J ends lost 5 bases and 5 bases, in that order; junction bases with no gene match: 5. The CDR3 is made up of 14 amino acids. CDR3: CASSLTSGVHEQYF. CDR3 nucleotides: TGTGCCAGCAGTCTGACTAGCGGGGTCCACGAGCAGTACTTC.

The chain carries TRBV4-1 and TRBJ1-5, with TRBD1 as a possible D gene (5 bases). Germline loops: CDR1 MGHRA, CDR2 YSYEKL. This CDR3 has 17 amino acids. V was cut by 4 bases and J by 0 bases, with 16 bases left in between. The CDR3: CASSPAPDRYSNQPQHF. The CDR3 DNA sequence: TGCGCCAGCAGCCCCGCCCCCGACAGATATAGCAATCAGCCCCAGCATTTT.

The gene calls are TRBV5-8 and TRBJ2-1, with 14 bases matching TRBD2. With 4 bases clipped from V and 6 bases from J, the junction kept 3 bases outside the gene matches. In germline, CDR1 is SGHTS, CDR2 YDEGEE. The CDR3 contains 15 residues. The CDR3 region is CASSPGLAGGNEQFF. The CDR3, as DNA: TGTGCCAGCAGCCCCGGACTAGCGGGGGGCAATGAGCAGTTCTTC. Drawing the rest from reference TRBV5-8 and TRBJ2-1, the complete variable domain is EAGVTQSPTHLIKTRGQQATLRCSPISGHTSVYWYQQALGLGLQFLLWYDEGEERNRGNFPPRFSGRQFPNYSSELNVNALELEDSALYLCASSPGLAGGNEQFFGPGTRLTVL.

The chain combines TRBV5-1 with TRBJ1-1; tentatively, D is TRBD1 (6 bases). V was clipped by 5 bases and J by 1 base, with 12 bases between them. This CDR3 spans 14 amino acids. CDR1 is SGHRS and CDR2 is YFSETQ in the germline V gene. The CDR3 is CASSLGGANTEAFF. The CDR3 DNA follows: TGCGCCAGCAGTCTCGGGGGGGCGAACACTGAAGCTTTCTTT.

The chain employs TRBV14 and TRBJ2-7; perhaps TRBD2 as D (6 bases). V was trimmed by 4 bases and J by 6 bases, leaving 13 bases between them. The CDR3 loop spans 13 amino acids. The germline CDR1 and CDR2 sequences are SGHDN and FVKESK. The CDR3 DNA reads as TGTGCCAGCAGCCGGGACTTGGTGGGCGAGCAGTACTTC. Translation gives CASSRDLVGEQYF.

The gene calls are TRBV6-1 and TRBJ1-2; 7 nucleotides line up with TRBD1. The CDR3 is 14 amino acids. Germline loops: CDR1 MNHNS, CDR2 SASEGT. Trimming cost V 6 bases and J 5 bases; bases outside gene matches: 9. The CDR3 DNA is TGTGCCAGCAGGGCCGGGACAGTCGCGTATGGCTACACCTTC. This gives the protein CASRAGTVAYGYTF.

The V gene is TRBV5-4, the J gene TRBJ1-1, with unresolved D. Germline CDR1 and CDR2: SGHNT and YYREEE (reference sequence). The CDR3 loop spans 15 amino acids. V was shortened by 4 bases and J by 0 bases, with 13 bases between the two germline ends. The CDR3, as DNA: TGTGCCAGCAGCCCGGGCCGGGGTGTGAACACTGAAGCTTTCTTT. This sequence encodes CASSPGRGVNTEAFF. Full variable domain (missing parts from reference TRBV5-4 and TRBJ1-1): ETGVTQSPTHLIKTRGQQVTLRCSSQSGHNTVSWYQQALGQGPQFIFQYYREEENGRGNFPPRFSGLQFPNYSSELNVNALELDDSALYLCASSPGRGVNTEAFFGQGTRLTVV.

This chain links TRBV5-1 with TRBJ2-2, with 12 positions matching TRBD2. CDR1 and CDR2 (germline): SGHRS, YFSETQ. The CDR3 sequence is 18 residues long. Trimming at V came to 4 bases and at J to 6 bases, leaving 13 bases not matched to a gene. In nucleotides, the CDR3 is TGCGCCAGCAGCCCGTCTATTCTAGCGGGGGGGCCCGCCGGGGAGCTGTTTTTT. Its translation is CASSPSILAGGPAGELFF.

This clone was counted only a few times. The chain uses TRBV5-1 and TRBJ1-4; D is unclear. The CDR3 is 16 residues long. Germline V gene sequence: CDR1 SGHRS, CDR2 YFSETQ. Trimming pared 2 bases from V and 0 bases from J, leaving 11 bases between. CDR3 sequence (DNA): TGCGCCAGCAGCTTACCGGACGGGACAACTAATGAAAAACTGTTTTTT. Translating it yields CASSLPDGTTNEKLFF.

V gene TRBV27 combines with J gene TRBJ1-5; tentative D call: TRBD1 (5 bases). V lost 6 bases, J lost 1 base, and 13 bases lay in between. This CDR3 has 15 amino acids. The germline CDR1 and CDR2 sequences are MNHEY and SMNVEV (reference sequence). CDR3 amino acids: CASRAGLRSNQPQHF. In DNA, the CDR3 is TGTGCCAGCAGGGCAGGGTTACGGAGCAATCAGCCCCAGCATTTT.

This chain joins TRBV7-8 and TRBJ2-7, with D possibly matching TRBD2 (6 bases). The V end lost 5 bases, the J end lost 4 bases, and 12 bases lay between the germline ends. The CDR3 has 13 amino acids. Germline V CDR1 and CDR2: SGHVS, FQNEAQ. CDR3 residues: CASSKGLRYEQYF. The DNA for the CDR3 is TGTGCCAGCAGCAAGGGACTCCGATACGAGCAGTACTTC. The entire variable domain, with the rest obtained from reference TRBV7-8 and TRBJ2-7, is as follows: GAGVSQSPRYKVAKRGQDVALRCDPISGHVSLFWYQQALGQGPEFLTYFQNEAQLDKSGLPSDRFFAERPEGSVSTLKIQRTQQEDSAVYLCASSKGLRYEQYFGPGTRLTVT.

The V gene is TRBV5-6, the J gene TRBJ1-4, with TRBD1 matching over 8 bases. The V segment lost 1 base and the J segment 4 bases; nucleotides outside the gene matches: 6. The CDR3 totals 16 residues. Germline V gene sequence: CDR1 SGHDT, CDR2 YYEEEE. DNA for the CDR3: TGTGCCAGCAGCTTGCTCGGACAGGGTAATAATGAAAAACTGTTTTTT. Translation gives CASSLLGQGNNEKLFF.